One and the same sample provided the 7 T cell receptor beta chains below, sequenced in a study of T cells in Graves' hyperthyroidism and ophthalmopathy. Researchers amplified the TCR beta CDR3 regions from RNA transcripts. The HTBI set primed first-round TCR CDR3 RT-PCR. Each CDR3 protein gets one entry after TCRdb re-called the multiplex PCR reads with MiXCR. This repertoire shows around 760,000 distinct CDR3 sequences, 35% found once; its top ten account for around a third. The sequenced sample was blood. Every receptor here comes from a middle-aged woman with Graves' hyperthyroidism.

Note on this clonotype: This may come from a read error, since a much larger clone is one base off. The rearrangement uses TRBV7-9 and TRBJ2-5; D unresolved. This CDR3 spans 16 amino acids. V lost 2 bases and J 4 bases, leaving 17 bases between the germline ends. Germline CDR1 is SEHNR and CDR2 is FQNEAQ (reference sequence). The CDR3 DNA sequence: TGTGCCAGCAGCTTATCCGCGCAGGAGTTCCCAGAGACCCAGTACTTC. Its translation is CASSLSAQEFPETQYF.

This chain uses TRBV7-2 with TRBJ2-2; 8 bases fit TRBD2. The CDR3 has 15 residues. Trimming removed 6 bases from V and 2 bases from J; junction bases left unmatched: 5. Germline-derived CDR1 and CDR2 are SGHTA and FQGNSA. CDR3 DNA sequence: TGTGCCAGCAGGACGCGGGGGGCTAACACCGGGGAGCTGTTTTTT. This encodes CASRTRGANTGELFF.

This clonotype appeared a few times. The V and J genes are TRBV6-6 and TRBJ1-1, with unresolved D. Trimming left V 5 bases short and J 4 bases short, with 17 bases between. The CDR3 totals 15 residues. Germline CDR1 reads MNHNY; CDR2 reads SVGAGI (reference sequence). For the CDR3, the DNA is TGTGCCAGCAGTGGTCAGTCGGGCGTTGGCACTGAAGCTTTCTTT. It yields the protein CASSGQSGVGTEAFF.

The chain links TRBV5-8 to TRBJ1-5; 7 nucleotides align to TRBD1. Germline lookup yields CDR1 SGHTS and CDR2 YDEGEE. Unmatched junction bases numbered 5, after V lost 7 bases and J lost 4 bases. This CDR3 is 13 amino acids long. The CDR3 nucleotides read TGTGCCAGCGGGGGACAGCCTAATCAGCCCCAGCATTTT. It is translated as CASGGQPNQPQHF.

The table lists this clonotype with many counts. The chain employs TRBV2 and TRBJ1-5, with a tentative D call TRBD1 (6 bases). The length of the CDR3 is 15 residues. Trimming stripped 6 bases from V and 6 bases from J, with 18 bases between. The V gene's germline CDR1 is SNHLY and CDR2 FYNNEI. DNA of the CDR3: TGTGCCAGCAGACCACAGGGATCGTCGGCTCAGCCCCAGCATTTT. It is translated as CASRPQGSSAQPQHF.

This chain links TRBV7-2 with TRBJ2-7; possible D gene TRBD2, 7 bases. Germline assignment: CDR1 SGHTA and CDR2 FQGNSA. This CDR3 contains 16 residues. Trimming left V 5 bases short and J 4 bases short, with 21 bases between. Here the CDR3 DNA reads TGTGCCAGCAGCGGAAGGGGGGGGGGGTCCCATTACGAGCAGTACTTC. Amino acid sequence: CASSGRGGGSHYEQYF.

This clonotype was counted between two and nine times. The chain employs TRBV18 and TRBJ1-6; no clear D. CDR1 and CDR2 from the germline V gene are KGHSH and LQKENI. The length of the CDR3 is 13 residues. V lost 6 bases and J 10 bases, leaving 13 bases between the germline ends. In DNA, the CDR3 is TGTGCCAGCTCTAACGATAACCTATCACCCCTCCACTTT. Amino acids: CASSNDNLSPLHF.